These 30 T cell receptor beta chains were sequenced from one sample in a study of molecular identifiers for immune sequencing clone quantification. Each CDR3 protein is one row after TCRdb ran MiXCR on the PCR reads. The table shows 250,000 to 350,000 distinct CDR3 sequences, with about a fifth occurring only once. Sample: naive CD8+ T cells from blood, with Jurkat cell RNA spiked in. Subset specified: FACS-sorted CD8+CD4-CCR7+CD45RA+ naive T cells. The receptors shown here come from a human donor in good health. Some libraries in this study had Jurkat cell RNA spiked in.

Concerning this clonotype: A much larger clone lies one base from this, so it may be a read error. The V and J genes are TRBV19 and TRBJ2-1; D is possibly TRBD2 (6 bases). Germline CDR1 reads LNHDA; CDR2 reads SQIVND (reference sequence). The V end lost 5 bases, the J end lost 9 bases, and 14 bases lay between the germline ends. This CDR3 has 13 amino acids. CDR3 protein: CASSLRERSEQFF. CDR3 sequence (DNA): TGTGCCAGTAGTTTGCGGGAAAGAAGTGAGCAGTTCTTC.

Details on this clonotype: A read error may explain this, as a much larger clone is one base away. The chain employs TRBV27 and TRBJ2-2; D call uncertain. CDR3 length: 14 residues. In germline, CDR1 is MNHEY, CDR2 SMNVEV (reference sequence). The CDR3 spells CGSSFGGNTGELFF. In DNA, the CDR3 is TGTGGCAGCAGTTTTGGCGGGAACACCGGGGAGCTGTTTTTT.

This clonotype was observed many times. The V gene is TRBV24-1, the J gene TRBJ2-3; unclear D gene. The CDR3 sequence is 13 residues long. Germline assignment: CDR1 KGHDR and CDR2 SFDVKD. Trimming left V 1 base short and J 3 bases short, with 4 bases between. The CDR3 nucleotides are TGTGCCACCAGTGATTTAGAAACAGATACGCAGTATTTT. Translating gives CATSDLETDTQYF.

This clonotype was picked up a small number of times. The rearrangement links TRBV19 to TRBJ2-3, with D perhaps assigned TRBD1 or TRBD2 (5 bases each). The length of the CDR3 is 14 residues. Per germline, CDR1 LNHDA and CDR2 SQIVND (reference sequence). Trimming stripped 5 bases from V and 2 bases from J, with 11 bases between. This chain's CDR3 is CASSLGEYTDTQYF. The CDR3 DNA sequence: TGTGCCAGTAGTTTGGGGGAATACACAGATACGCAGTATTTT.

The chain employs TRBV9 and TRBJ2-5; D perhaps matches TRBD2 (5 bases). Trimming removed 7 bases at V and 3 bases at J, with 13 bases between. The CDR3 extends over 13 amino acids. Looked up from germline, CDR1 is SGDLS and CDR2 is YYNGEE. The CDR3 is CASRGRVEETQYF. The CDR3, as DNA: TGTGCCAGCCGGGGTCGGGTTGAAGAGACCCAGTACTTC.

This clonotype came up many times. The chain combines TRBV5-1 with TRBJ2-1; D is unclear. Germline V lookup: CDR1 SGHRS, CDR2 YFSETQ. The germline V and J ends were trimmed by 4 bases and 6 bases, with 11 bases remaining between them. CDR3 length equals 13 residues. The CDR3 sequence is CASSGSVLNEQFF. For the CDR3, the DNA is TGCGCCAGCAGCGGGTCGGTCCTCAATGAGCAGTTCTTC.

V and J are TRBV4-1 and TRBJ2-5; TRBD1 agrees at 9 bases. Trimming removed 0 bases from V and 1 base from J; junction bases left unmatched: 9. This CDR3 spans 18 amino acids. CDR1 and CDR2 from the germline V gene are MGHRA and YSYEKL. The CDR3 spells CASSQDPGQGTFQETQYF. The CDR3 nucleotides are TGCGCCAGCAGCCAAGATCCCGGACAGGGGACCTTCCAAGAGACCCAGTACTTC.

Notes on this clonotype: The conserved closing phenylalanine or tryptophan is absent in this CDR3, likely reflecting a read error. This rearrangement joins TRBV12-3 or TRBV12-4 to TRBJ2-1; TRBD2 aligns across 8 bases. V dropped 5 bases and J dropped 5; count of bases not matched to a gene: 8. The CDR3 is 15 residues long. The CDR3 protein is CASSKFSGINNEQFS. The DNA of the CDR3 is TGTGCCAGCAGTAAATTTAGCGGGATAAACAATGAGCAGTTCTCC.

This clonotype was counted at least ten times. This chain joins TRBV29-1 and TRBJ1-5; 7 bases agree with TRBD1. CDR1 and CDR2 from the germline V gene are SQVTM and ANQGSEA. J gave up 0 bases and V 5 bases, and 1 base lay outside the gene matches. This CDR3 comprises 13 residues. Written as DNA, the CDR3 is TGCAGCGTTCAGGGGGATAGCAATCAGCCCCAGCATTTT. It encodes CSVQGDSNQPQHF.

This clonotype appeared a few times. This could be a read error, since a much larger clone is one nucleotide away. V usage is TRBV7-9 and J usage is TRBJ2-2, with D possibly TRBD1 on 6 matching bases. CDR1 is SEHNR and CDR2 is FQNEAQ in the germline V gene (reference sequence). The length of the CDR3 is 14 residues. Trimming shortened V by 5 bases and J by 4 bases, and 11 bases separated the two germline ends. Here the CDR3 reads CASSRDTLTGELFF. CDR3 DNA: TGTGCCAGCAGCCGGGACACACTCACCGGGGAGCTGTTTTTT.

There are many counts of this clonotype. The V and J genes are TRBV4-1 and TRBJ1-1; the D gene is possibly TRBD1 (6 bases). V was shortened by 4 bases and J by 5 bases, with 17 bases between the two germline ends. Germline V gene lookup returns CDR1 MGHRA and CDR2 YSYEKL. CDR3 length: 15 amino acids. CDR3: CASSRPQGKPTEAFF. The CDR3 DNA is TGCGCCAGCAGCCGCCCCCAGGGGAAACCGACTGAAGCTTTCTTT.

This clonotype was seen ten or more times. CDR3 nucleotide sequence: TGCGCCAGCAGCGCCGAGGGAGGACAGGGGGCCACAGATACGCAGTATTTT. Encoded protein: CASSAEGGQGATDTQYF. The chain couples TRBV5-1 to TRBJ2-3; TRBD1 matches 11 bases. CDR1 SGHRS and CDR2 YFSETQ come from the germline V gene. The J segment lost 2 bases and the V segment lost 4 bases, leaving 9 bases of the junction unmatched. The CDR3 is 17 residues long.

This clonotype was counted at least ten times. This chain links TRBV12-5 with TRBJ1-1; D uncertain. The CDR3 is 14 residues long. Trimming shortened V by 5 bases and J by 6 bases, and 16 bases separated the two germline ends. CDR1 LGHNT and CDR2 FRNRAP come from the germline V gene. CDR3 in DNA: TGTGCTAGTGGTCTATCTTTACGGGTTGCTGAAGCTTTCTTT. It is translated as CASGLSLRVAEAFF.

Only a few counts were recorded for this clonotype. The chain uses TRBV27 and TRBJ1-5; no definite D call. Germline CDR1 and CDR2: MNHEY and SMNVEV (reference sequence). This CDR3 contains 17 residues. Trimming took 1 base from V and 3 from J, leaving 16 bases between them. Written as DNA, the CDR3 is TGTGCCAGCAGTTTATTGCAGGAGCTGATCGACAATCAGCCCCAGCATTTT. It is translated as CASSLLQELIDNQPQHF.

This clonotype was recorded at least ten times. The rearrangement uses TRBV11-2 and TRBJ1-1; the D is unclear. The germline gives CDR1 SGHAT, CDR2 FQNNGV. Trimming took off 3 bases at V and 6 bases at J, with 11 bases between the two ends. The CDR3 covers 13 residues. CDR3 bases: TGTGCCAGCAGCTTCTATACTAGCGCTGAAGCTTTCTTT. It codes for CASSFYTSAEAFF.

This clonotype appeared many times. This sequence joins TRBV4-3 and TRBJ1-1; weak D call: TRBD1 (5 bases). Between the trimmed V and J ends, which lost 0 bases and 5 bases, there was a span of 16 bases. CDR3 length equals 16 residues. CDR1 is LGHNA and CDR2 is YSLEER in the germline V gene. CDR3 bases: TGCGCCAGCAGCCAAGACAGGATGGGGGGGTGGACTGAAGCTTTCTTT. Protein: CASSQDRMGGWTEAFF.

Regarding this clonotype: A read error is possible here, since a much larger clone lies one base away. The CDR3 sequence: CASSPPRRVDTTDTQYF. As DNA, the CDR3 is TGTGCCAGCAGCCCCCCCCGCAGGGTAGACACCACAGATACGCAGTATTTT. This chain joins TRBV7-9 and TRBJ2-3; TRBD1 is a possible D gene (5 bases). This CDR3 is built from 17 residues. Trimming took off 5 bases at V and 2 bases at J, with 20 bases between the two ends. Germline V gene lookup returns CDR1 SEHNR and CDR2 FQNEAQ (reference sequence).

The gene calls are TRBV28 and TRBJ1-5, with a possible D match to TRBD1 (6 bases). V was clipped by 10 bases and J by 3 bases, with 13 bases between them. The germline CDR1 and CDR2 sequences are MDHEN and SYDVKM. This CDR3 is built from 13 residues. CDR3 residues: CATKDRNNQPQHF. DNA for the CDR3: TGTGCCACCAAGGACAGAAACAATCAGCCCCAGCATTTT. The full variable domain, its missing parts supplied by reference TRBV28 and TRBJ1-5, is DVKVTQSSRYLVKRTGEKVFLECVQDMDHENMFWYRQDPGLGLRLIYFSYDVKMKEKGDIPEGYSVSREKKERFSLILESASTNQTSMYLCATKDRNNQPQHFGDGTRLSIL.

This rearrangement joins TRBV6-2 or TRBV6-3 to TRBJ2-3; 7 positions agree with TRBD1. Germline-derived CDR1 and CDR2 are MNHEY and SVGEGT. The CDR3 spans 23 residues. J was trimmed by 1 base and V by 5 bases; bases with no gene match: 30. The CDR3 DNA reads as TGTGCCAGCAGTCCCCCGGGATCGGAAGACAGGGTAAGGGTAAGGAGTGGCACAGATACGCAGTATTTT. Translated, it gives CASSPPGSEDRVRVRSGTDTQYF.

This clonotype was seen many times. The chain combines TRBV27 with TRBJ2-2, with D hard to call. Germline values: CDR1 MNHEY, CDR2 SMNVEV (reference sequence). Trimming took 0 bases from V and 7 from J, leaving 6 bases between them. CDR3 length: 13 amino acids. For the CDR3, the DNA is TGTGCCAGCAGTTTATCACAGAACGGGGAGCTGTTTTTT. Encoded protein: CASSLSQNGELFF.

This clonotype came up a few times. The chain links TRBV27 to TRBJ2-1, with D hard to call. The V end lost 5 bases, the J end lost 9 bases, and 17 bases lay between the germline ends. Germline V CDR1 and CDR2: MNHEY, SMNVEV (reference sequence). CDR3 length equals 14 residues. CDR3 bases: TGTGCCAGCAGTGAACAGATGTCATTAGGTGAGCAGTTCTTC. Protein: CASSEQMSLGEQFF.

This chain joins TRBV30 and TRBJ2-7; 12 nucleotides agree with TRBD2. V lost 5 bases, J lost 4 bases, and 9 bases stayed unmatched. Germline V gene lookup returns CDR1 GTSNPN and CDR2 SVGIG (reference sequence). This CDR3 spans 15 amino acids. CDR3 region: CAWSRLAGDNYEQYF. In DNA form, the CDR3 reads TGTGCCTGGTCCCGACTAGCGGGAGATAATTACGAGCAGTACTTC.

Points on this clonotype: This may arise from a read error, as a much more abundant clone is one base away. This chain connects TRBV15 to TRBJ2-2; tentatively, D is TRBD1 (6 bases). The germline V gene has CDR1 LNHNV and CDR2 YYDKDF (reference sequence). The CDR3 is 17 amino acids. Trimming took off 5 bases at V and 6 bases at J, with 22 bases between the two ends. The DNA for the CDR3 is TGTGCCACCAGCCCTAGTCCGAGACAGGTCTTCGCCGGGGAGCTGTTTTTT. Its translation: CATSPSPRQVFAGELFF. Full variable domain (missing parts from reference TRBV15 and TRBJ2-2): DAMVIQNPRYQVTQFGKPVTLSCSQTLNHNVMYWYQQKSSQAPKLLFHYYDKDFNNEADTPDNFQSRRPNTSFCFLDIRSPGLGDTAMYLCATSPSPRQVFAGELFFGEGSRLTVL.

Only a few counts were recorded for this clonotype. The chain is built from TRBV13 and TRBJ2-6, with 14 bases aligning to TRBD2. Germline V gene sequence: CDR1 PRHDT, CDR2 FYEKMQ (reference sequence). V was clipped by 5 bases and J by 3 bases; unmatched bases: 3. CDR3 size: 17 residues. DNA of the CDR3: TGTGCCAGCAGCCCGGGACTAGCGGGGGTTGGGGCCAACGTCCTGACTTTC. As protein: CASSPGLAGVGANVLTF.

This chain connects TRBV20-1 to TRBJ2-7; D is possibly TRBD1 (5 bases). V gave up 0 bases and J gave up 3 bases, with 9 bases separating them. CDR1 is DFQATT, CDR2 SNEGSKA, per germline (reference sequence). The CDR3 spans 13 residues. CDR3 sequence: CSAREAGNYEQYF. CDR3 nucleotide sequence: TGCAGTGCTAGAGAGGCAGGGAACTACGAGCAGTACTTC.

The CDR3 region is CASSEPRQRQYF. The CDR3, as DNA: TGTGCCAGCAGCGAACCAAGACAGCGACAGTACTTC. The rearrangement joins TRBV13 to TRBJ2-4; D perhaps matches TRBD1 (5 bases). Germline loops: CDR1 PRHDT, CDR2 FYEKMQ (reference sequence). The V gene lost 5 bases and the J gene lost 13 bases, with 15 bases spanning the gap. The CDR3 is 12 residues long.

This clonotype was picked up many times. The chain carries TRBV7-9 and TRBJ2-6, with D unclear. Germline CDR1 is SEHNR and CDR2 is FQNEAQ (reference sequence). V was clipped by 5 bases and J by 1 base, with 12 bases between them. The length of the CDR3 is 16 residues. The CDR3 DNA follows: TGTGCCAGCAGCCCTACCTTAGAATCTGGGGCCAACGTCCTGACTTTC. It codes for CASSPTLESGANVLTF.

This clonotype was seen ten or more times. V and J are TRBV27 and TRBJ2-6; D might be TRBD2 (6 bases). This CDR3 region has 20 residues. Trimming left V 3 bases short and J 7 bases short, with 28 bases between. Per germline, CDR1 MNHEY and CDR2 SMNVEV (reference sequence). The CDR3 coding sequence is TGTGCCAGCAGTTTTCAGGGAGGTGTCCCTCTTTCTGGGGTAGCCAACGTCCTGACTTTC. It is translated as CASSFQGGVPLSGVANVLTF.

This clonotype was detected a few times. The V call is TRBV7-6, the J call TRBJ2-6; tentative D call: TRBD1 (5 bases). V lost 7 bases to trimming and J lost 0 bases, with 19 bases between them. CDR3 length: 18 amino acids. Germline-derived CDR1 and CDR2 are SGHVS and FNYEAQ. CDR3 in amino acids: CASTQSTAALSGANVLTF. DNA of the CDR3: TGTGCCAGCACACAGTCGACAGCTGCGCTCTCTGGGGCCAACGTCCTGACTTTC.

For this clonotype: This may be a read error: a much more frequent sequence differs by one nucleotide. This rearrangement joins TRBV25-1 to TRBJ2-7, with a weak D call TRBD2 (5 bases). There are 12 residues in the CDR3. The germline V gene encodes CDR1 MGHDK and CDR2 SYGVNS. V lost 4 bases, J lost 3 bases, and 7 bases lay in between. The CDR3 here is CASSGADYEQYF. The CDR3 DNA sequence: TGTGCCAGCAGTGGAGCGGACTACGAGCAGTACTTC.